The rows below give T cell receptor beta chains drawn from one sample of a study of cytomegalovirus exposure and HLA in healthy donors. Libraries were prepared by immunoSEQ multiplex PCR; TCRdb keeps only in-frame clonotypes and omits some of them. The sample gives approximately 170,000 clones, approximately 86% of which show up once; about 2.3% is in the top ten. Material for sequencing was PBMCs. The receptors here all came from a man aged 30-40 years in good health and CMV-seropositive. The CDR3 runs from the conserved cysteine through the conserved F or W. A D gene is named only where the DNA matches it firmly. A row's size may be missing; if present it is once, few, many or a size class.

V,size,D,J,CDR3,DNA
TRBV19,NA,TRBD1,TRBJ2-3,CASSPDRGADTDTQYF,TGTGCCAGTAGCCCTGACAGGGGAGCAGACACAGATACGCAGTATTTT
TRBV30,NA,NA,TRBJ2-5,CAWRGGVRETQYF,TGTGCCTGGAGAGGTGGAGTCCGAGAGACCCAGTACTTC
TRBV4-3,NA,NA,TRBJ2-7,CASSQEIGRSYEQYF,TGCGCCAGCAGCCAAGAAATTGGCCGATCCTACGAGCAGTACTTC
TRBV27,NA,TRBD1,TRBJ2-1,CASSSQGWHEQFF,TGTGCCAGCAGTTCACAGGGGTGGCATGAGCAGTTCTTC
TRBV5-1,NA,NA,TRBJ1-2,CASSLGREPTMGYTF,TGCGCCAGCAGCTTGGGGAGGGAACCCACTATGGGCTACACCTTC
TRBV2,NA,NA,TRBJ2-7,CASQTDSAYEQYF,TGTGCCAGCCAGACCGACAGTGCCTACGAGCAGTACTTC
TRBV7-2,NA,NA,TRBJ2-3,CASSSDYLSTDTQYF,TGTGCCAGCAGCTCGGACTACCTAAGCACAGATACGCAGTATTTT
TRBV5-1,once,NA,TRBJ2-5,CASSLEGAGETQYF,TGCGCCAGCAGCTTGGAAGGGGCGGGGGAGACCCAGTACTTC
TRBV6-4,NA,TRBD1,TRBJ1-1,CASSLTGGTEAFF,TGTGCCAGCAGCTTAACAGGGGGCACTGAAGCTTTCTTT
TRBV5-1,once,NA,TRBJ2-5,CASSTSDSYWGEETQYF,TGCGCCAGCAGCACCTCGGACAGTTACTGGGGAGAAGAGACCCAGTACTTC
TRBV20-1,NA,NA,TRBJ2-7,CSATGVLEQYF,TGCAGTGCTACAGGCGTGCTCGAGCAGTACTTC
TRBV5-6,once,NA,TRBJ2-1,CASSLGGARPTKGNEQFF,TGTGCCAGCAGCTTGGGGGGAGCCCGACCGACGAAGGGCAATGAGCAGTTCTTC
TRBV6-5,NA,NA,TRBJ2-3,CASTTRGRGTDTQYF,TGTGCCAGCACCACCCGGGGAAGGGGCACAGATACGCAGTATTTT
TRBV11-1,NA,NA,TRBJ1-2,CASSSASPRRENYGYTF,TGTGCCAGCAGCTCAGCCTCGCCACGAAGAGAAAACTATGGCTACACCTTC
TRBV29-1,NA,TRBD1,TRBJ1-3,CSAGTGTGNTIYF,TGCAGCGCCGGGACAGGGACTGGAAACACCATATATTTT
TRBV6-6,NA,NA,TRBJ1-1,CASRPQGTLRTEAFF,TGTGCCAGCAGGCCACAGGGTACTTTGCGCACTGAAGCTTTCTTT
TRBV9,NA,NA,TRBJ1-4,CASSARANEKLFF,TGTGCCAGCAGCGCCCGGGCTAATGAAAAACTGTTTTTT
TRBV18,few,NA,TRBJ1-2,CASSPPAGRYGYTF,TGTGCCAGCTCACCCCCCGCAGGTCGCTATGGCTACACCTTC
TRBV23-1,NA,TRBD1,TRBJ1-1,CASSHRTGGSTEAFF,TGCGCCAGCAGTCATCGGACAGGGGGGAGTACTGAAGCTTTCTTT
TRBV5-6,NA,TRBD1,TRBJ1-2,CASSPGQVIIYGYTF,TGTGCCAGCAGTCCGGGACAGGTGATAATCTATGGCTACACCTTC
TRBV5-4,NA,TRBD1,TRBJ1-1,CASSRWDREWGTEAFF,TGTGCCAGCAGCCGCTGGGACAGGGAGTGGGGCACTGAAGCTTTCTTT
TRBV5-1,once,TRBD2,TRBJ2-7,CASSLGGGSYEQYF,TGCGCCAGCAGCTTGGGGGGGGGCTCCTACGAGCAGTACTTC
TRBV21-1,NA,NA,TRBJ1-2,CASSKDHSPYGYTF,TGTGCCAGCAGCAAAGACCACAGCCCCTATGGCTACACCTTC
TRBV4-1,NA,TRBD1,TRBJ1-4,CASSDGDRVEEKLFF,TGCGCCAGCAGCGACGGGGACAGGGTGGAAGAAAAACTGTTTTTT
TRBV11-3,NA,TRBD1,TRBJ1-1,CASSLGGGRTEAFF,TGTGCCAGCAGCTTAGGAGGGGGCAGAACTGAAGCTTTCTTT
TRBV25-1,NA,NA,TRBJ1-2,CASSARGWVYGYTF,TGTGCCAGCAGTGCCCGGGGATGGGTCTATGGCTACACCTTC
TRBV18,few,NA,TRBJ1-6,CASSPMTRDNSPLHF,TGTGCCAGCTCACCAATGACCCGGGATAATTCACCCCTCCACTTT
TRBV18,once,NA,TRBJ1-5,CASSPAARGNQPQHF,TGTGCCAGCTCACCCGCGGCGCGGGGCAATCAGCCCCAGCATTTT
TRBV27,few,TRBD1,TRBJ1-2,CASSFSVDRDYTF,TGTGCCAGCAGCTTCTCCGTGGACAGGGACTACACCTTC
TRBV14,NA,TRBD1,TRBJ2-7,CASSLTGELGPYEQYF,TGTGCCAGCAGCCTGACAGGGGAGTTAGGGCCCTACGAGCAGTACTTC
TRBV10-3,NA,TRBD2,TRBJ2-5,CAISEAIAGGGTQYF,TGTGCCATCAGTGAGGCGATAGCGGGGGGAGGGACCCAGTACTTC
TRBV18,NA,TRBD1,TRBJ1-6,CASSPQTGIGSPLHF,TGTGCCAGCTCACCACAGACAGGGATTGGGTCACCCCTCCACTTT
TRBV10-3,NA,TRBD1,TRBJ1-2,CAISVQGDYGYTF,TGTGCCATCAGCGTTCAGGGGGACTATGGCTACACCTTC
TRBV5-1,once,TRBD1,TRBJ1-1,CASSLAWQGGSEAFF,TGCGCCAGCAGCTTGGCATGGCAGGGGGGCTCTGAAGCTTTCTTT
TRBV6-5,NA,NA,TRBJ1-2,CASTQAGNYGYTF,TGTGCCAGCACCCAGGCAGGGAACTATGGCTACACCTTC
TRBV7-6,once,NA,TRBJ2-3,CASSLDTGDTQYF,TGTGCCAGCAGCTTAGATACCGGGGATACGCAGTATTTT
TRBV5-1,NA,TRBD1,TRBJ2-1,CASSFSGTGRSEQFF,TGCGCCAGCAGCTTCTCTGGGACAGGAAGAAGTGAGCAGTTCTTC
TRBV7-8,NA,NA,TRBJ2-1,CASSLKLAYNEQFF,TGTGCCAGCAGCTTAAAGCTGGCCTACAATGAGCAGTTCTTC
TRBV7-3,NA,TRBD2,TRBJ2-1,CASRLAGGRDEQFF,TGTGCCAGCAGGTTAGCGGGGGGGCGGGATGAGCAGTTCTTC
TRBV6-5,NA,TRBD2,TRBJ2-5,CASSYSGGAGETQYF,TGTGCCAGCAGTTATAGCGGGGGGGCGGGTGAGACCCAGTACTTC
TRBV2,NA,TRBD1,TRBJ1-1,CASSEQGGNTEAFF,TGTGCCAGCAGTGAACAGGGGGGGAACACTGAAGCTTTCTTT
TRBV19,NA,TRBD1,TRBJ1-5,CASSCPTGSNQPQHF,TGTGCCAGTAGTTGTCCGACAGGGAGCAATCAGCCCCAGCATTTT
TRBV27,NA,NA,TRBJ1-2,CASSSTGYNNYGYTF,TGTGCCAGCAGCTCAACAGGGTACAATAACTATGGCTACACCTTC
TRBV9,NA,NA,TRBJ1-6,CASSVGGSSYNSPLHF,TGTGCCAGCAGCGTAGGCGGTAGCTCCTATAATTCACCCCTCCACTTT
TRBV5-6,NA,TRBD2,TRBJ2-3,CASSLGVAGDTDTQYF,TGTGCCAGCAGCTTGGGGGTAGCGGGGGACACAGATACGCAGTATTTT
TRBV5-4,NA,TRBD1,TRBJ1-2,CASSLEGGQAGEGYTF,TGTGCCAGCAGCTTGGAGGGGGGACAGGCGGGCGAGGGCTACACCTTC
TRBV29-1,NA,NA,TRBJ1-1,CSVAGTVGNTEAFF,TGCAGCGTTGCAGGGACTGTAGGGAACACTGAAGCTTTCTTT
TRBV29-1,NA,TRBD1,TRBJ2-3,CSALTGAKVDTQYF,TGCAGCGCCCTTACAGGGGCGAAGGTAGATACGCAGTATTTT
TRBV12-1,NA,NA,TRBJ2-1,CAIPRTGDLEQFF,TGTGCCATTCCGAGGACAGGGGATCTTGAGCAGTTCTTC
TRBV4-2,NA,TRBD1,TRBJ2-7,CASSPSDRGTYEQYF,TGTGCCAGCAGCCCCTCGGACAGGGGAACTTACGAGCAGTACTTC
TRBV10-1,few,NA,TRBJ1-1,CASSEQPNTEAFF,TGCGCCAGCAGTGAACAGCCGAACACTGAAGCTTTCTTT
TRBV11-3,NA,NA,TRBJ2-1,CASSSGQGKNNEQFF,TGTGCCAGCAGCTCAGGACAAGGGAAGAACAATGAGCAGTTCTTC
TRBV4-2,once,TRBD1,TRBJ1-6,CASSQGSRDRGSPLHF,TGTGCCAGCAGCCAAGGGTCTCGGGACAGAGGATCACCCCTCCACTTT
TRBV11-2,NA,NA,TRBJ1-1,CASSRGPLRRNTEAFF,TGTGCCAGCAGCCGAGGGCCGTTACGACGGAACACTGAAGCTTTCTTT
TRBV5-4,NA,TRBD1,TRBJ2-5,CASSLARTGKETQYF,TGTGCCAGCAGCTTAGCCAGGACAGGGAAGGAGACCCAGTACTTC
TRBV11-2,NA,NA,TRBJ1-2,CASSFSGGYGYTF,TGTGCCAGCAGCTTTTCCGGCGGCTATGGCTACACCTTC